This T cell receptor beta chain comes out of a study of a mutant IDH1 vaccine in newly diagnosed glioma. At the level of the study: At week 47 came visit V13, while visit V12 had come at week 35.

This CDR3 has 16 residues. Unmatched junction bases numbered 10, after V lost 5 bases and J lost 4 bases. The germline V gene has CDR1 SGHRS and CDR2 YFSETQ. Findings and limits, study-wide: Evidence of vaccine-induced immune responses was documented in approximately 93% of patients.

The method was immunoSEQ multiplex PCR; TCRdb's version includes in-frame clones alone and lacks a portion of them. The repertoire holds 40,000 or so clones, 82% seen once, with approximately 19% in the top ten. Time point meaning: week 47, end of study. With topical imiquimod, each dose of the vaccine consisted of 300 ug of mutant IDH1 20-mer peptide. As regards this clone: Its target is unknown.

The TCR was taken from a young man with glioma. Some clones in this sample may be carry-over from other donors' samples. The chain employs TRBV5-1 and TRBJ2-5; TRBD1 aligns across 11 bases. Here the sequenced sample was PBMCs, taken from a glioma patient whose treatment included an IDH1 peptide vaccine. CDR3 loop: CASRPREGQGGETQYF. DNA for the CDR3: TGCGCCAGCAGGCCCCGGGAGGGACAGGGGGGAGAGACCCAGTACTTC. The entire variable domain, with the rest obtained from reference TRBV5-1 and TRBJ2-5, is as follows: KAGVTQTPRYLIKTRGQQVTLSCSPISGHRSVSWYQQTPGQGLQFLFEYFSETQRNKGNFPGRFSGRQFSNSRSEMNVSTLELGDSALYLCASRPREGQGGETQYFGPGTRLLVL.